This T cell receptor beta chain comes out of a study of OX40 agonist ivuxolimab in advanced cancers. Study-level information: Ivuxolimab is an agonistic anti-OX40 (CD134) antibody, and patients were treated with it. The dose of intravenous ivuxolimab that patients received every 2 weeks ranged from 0.01 to 10 mg/kg. Hepatocellular carcinoma, melanoma, renal cell or head and neck cancer affected the dose-escalation patients.

Libraries were prepared by immunoSEQ multiplex PCR; TCRdb keeps only in-frame clonotypes and omits some of them. In the table there are about 82,000 clones, 85% to 90% of which are singletons. About this clone itself: Its antigen is not identified.

Study conclusions and caveats: Some patients without response likewise showed low normalized clonal expansion.

The ends lost 7 bases at V and 3 bases at J; junction bases unmatched: 2. This CDR3 has 14 amino acids. Germline CDR1 and CDR2: MNHEY and SMNVEV (reference sequence). This clonotype originated in an adult with an advanced solid tumor such as melanoma, head and neck, liver or kidney cancer. The specimen comprised CD4+ or CD8+ T cells sorted from blood, sampled in a trial of the OX40 agonist ivuxolimab. The chain recombines TRBV27 with TRBJ2-1, with 11 positions matching TRBD2. CDR3 amino acids: CASKGLADYNEQFF. The DNA for the CDR3 is TGTGCCAGCAAGGGACTAGCGGACTACAATGAGCAGTTCTTC.